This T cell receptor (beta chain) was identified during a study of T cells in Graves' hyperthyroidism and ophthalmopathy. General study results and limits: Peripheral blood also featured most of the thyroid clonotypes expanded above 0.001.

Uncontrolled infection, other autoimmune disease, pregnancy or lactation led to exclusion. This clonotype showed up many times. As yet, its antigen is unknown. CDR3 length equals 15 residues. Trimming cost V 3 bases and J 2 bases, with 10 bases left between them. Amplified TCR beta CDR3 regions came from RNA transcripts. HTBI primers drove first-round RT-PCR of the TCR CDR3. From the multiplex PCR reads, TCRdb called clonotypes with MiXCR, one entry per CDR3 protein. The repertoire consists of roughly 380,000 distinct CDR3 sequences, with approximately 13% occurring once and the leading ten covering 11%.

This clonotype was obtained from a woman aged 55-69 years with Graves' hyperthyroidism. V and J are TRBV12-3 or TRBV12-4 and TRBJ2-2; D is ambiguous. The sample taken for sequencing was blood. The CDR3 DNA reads TGTGCCAGCAGTTTTAGGCGGACCAACACCGGGGAGCTGTTTTTT. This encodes CASSFRRTNTGELFF.